The 5 T cell receptor beta chains below all came from one sample that was sequenced in a study of beta chain features in type 1 diabetes (dated by TCRdb to 2016 to 2019). Libraries were built with the immunoSEQ multiplex PCR assay. The entire amount of isolated RNA was reverse transcribed using the High Capacity cDNA Reverse Transcription Kit, so the sequenced TCRB transcripts were expressed ones. What TCRdb holds here is the immuneACCESS table cut down to in-frame rearrangements. Part of the clones is not present; checked against another copy, under half of the missing clones reflect an unresolved V gene, and the others are unexplained. A total of about 370,000 clones appear in this sample, roughly 15% of them only once. The ten largest clonotypes hold approximately 0.019% of the sample. The sequencing input was naive CD4+ T cells from blood. The cell subset or site label of this sample denotes: true naive CD4+ T cells. These receptor sequences come from a young woman in good health.

This clone was counted a few times. This chain uses TRBV30 with TRBJ2-4, with TRBD2 matching over 13 bases. CDR1 and CDR2 (germline): GTSNPN, SVGIG (reference sequence). The junction had 7 bases not matched to a gene; V was cut back by 1 base and J by 7 bases. The CDR3 consists of 16 residues. In nucleotides, the CDR3 is TGTGCCTGGAGTGCCGCCGGGACTAGCGGGAACAACATTCAGTACTTC. Its translation is CAWSAAGTSGNNIQYF.

V is TRBV7-2 and J is TRBJ1-1; D possibly corresponds to TRBD1 (6 bases). Looked up from germline, CDR1 is SGHTA and CDR2 is FQGNSA. V was pared by 2 bases and J by 5 bases, with 9 bases between. The CDR3 runs to 13 residues. CDR3 in amino acids: CASSLLQGTEAFF. DNA of the CDR3: TGTGCCAGCAGCTTATTGCAGGGGACTGAAGCTTTCTTT.

V is TRBV6-5 and J is TRBJ1-2; TRBD1 matches at 7 bases. Germline V gene data show CDR1 as MNHEY and CDR2 as SVGAGI. The trim removed 6 bases at V and 9 bases at J, leaving 16 bases unmatched. The CDR3 extends over 15 amino acids. CDR3 sequence (DNA): TGTGCCAGCAGCCATCATCCAGACAGGGTCGAACGCTACACCTTC. Translation gives CASSHHPDRVERYTF.

This clone was recorded a few times. V usage is TRBV30 and J usage is TRBJ2-1, with TRBD2 identical over 8 bases. Trimming at V came to 0 bases and at J to 0 bases, leaving 4 bases not matched to a gene. Germline CDR1 reads GTSNPN; CDR2 reads SVGIG (reference sequence). This CDR3 spans 16 amino acids. This CDR3 is CAWSVLAGRSYNEQFF. In DNA form, the CDR3 reads TGTGCCTGGAGTGTCCTAGCGGGTCGCTCCTACAATGAGCAGTTCTTC.

The V call is TRBV28, the J call TRBJ2-5; maybe TRBD1 (6 bases). The CDR3 loop spans 14 amino acids. V was shortened by 5 bases and J by 5 bases, with 15 bases between the two germline ends. CDR1 MDHEN and CDR2 SYDVKM come from the germline V gene. CDR3 region: CASSPRRGVETQYF. The CDR3 nucleotides read TGTGCCAGCAGTCCCCGCAGGGGCGTGGAGACCCAGTACTTC.